The source of this T cell receptor (beta chain) is a study of cytomegalovirus exposure and HLA in healthy donors. General study results and limits: Using the classifier, cytomegalovirus status was reportedly diagnosed with high specificity and sensitivity. It was only CMV serostatus that was available as immune exposure information.

Worth noting for this clone: Its antigen is undetermined.

Germline V gene sequence: CDR1 MGHRA, CDR2 YSYEKL. The CDR3 length is 15 residues. V trimming: 7 bases; J trimming: 4 bases; junction bases outside the gene matches: 6. Researchers ran the PCR with 60 Vbeta and 13 Jbeta primers. Using immunoSEQ multiplex PCR, the repertoire was profiled, and TCRdb retains in-frame clones only, with some absent. The table has about 200,000 clones, 75% to 85% seen once; the top ten hold 1.5% to 1.7%. The origin of this receptor is a girl aged 5 to 17 in good health and CMV-seropositive. J is TRBJ2-4 and V is TRBV4-1; 11 positions match TRBD2. What was sequenced was PBMCs. CDR3 DNA sequence: TGCGCCAGCAACCCACTAGCGGGGGAAAAAAACATTCAGTACTTC. Its protein is CASNPLAGEKNIQYF.